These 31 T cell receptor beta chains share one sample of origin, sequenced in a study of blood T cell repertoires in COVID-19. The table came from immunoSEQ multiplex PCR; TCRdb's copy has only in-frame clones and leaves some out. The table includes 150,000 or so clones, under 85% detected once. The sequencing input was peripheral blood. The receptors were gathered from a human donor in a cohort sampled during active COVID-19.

The CDR3: CSVVTGGNTGELFF. The CDR3 DNA reads as TGCAGCGTTGTTACGGGAGGAAACACCGGGGAGCTGTTTTTT. The chain combines TRBV29-1 with TRBJ2-2, with TRBD2 matching over 7 bases. Germline CDR1 and CDR2: SQVTM and ANQGSEA. The CDR3 covers 14 residues. The J segment lost 2 bases and the V segment lost 4 bases, leaving 4 bases of the junction unmatched.

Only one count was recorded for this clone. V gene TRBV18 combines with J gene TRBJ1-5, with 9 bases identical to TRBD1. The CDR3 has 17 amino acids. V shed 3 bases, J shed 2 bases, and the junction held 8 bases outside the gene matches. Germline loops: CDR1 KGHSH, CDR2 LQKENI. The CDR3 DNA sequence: TGTGCCAGCTCACCGAAGGGACAGGGTACGGGCAATCAGCCCCAGCATTTT. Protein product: CASSPKGQGTGNQPQHF. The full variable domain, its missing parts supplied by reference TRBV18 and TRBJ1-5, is NAGVMQNPRHLVRRRGQEARLRCSPMKGHSHVYWYRQLPEEGLKFMVYLQKENIIDESGMPKERFSAEFPKEGPSILRIQQVVRGDSAAYFCASSPKGQGTGNQPQHFGDGTRLSIL.

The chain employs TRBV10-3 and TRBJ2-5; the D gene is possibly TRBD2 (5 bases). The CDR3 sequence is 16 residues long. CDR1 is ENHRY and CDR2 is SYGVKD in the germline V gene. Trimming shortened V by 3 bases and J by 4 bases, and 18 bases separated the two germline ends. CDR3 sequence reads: CAISEWMDSGGETQYF. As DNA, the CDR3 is TGTGCCATCAGTGAATGGATGGACTCCGGAGGAGAGACCCAGTACTTC.

The CDR3 coding sequence is TGTGCCAGCAGCCTACGGACTAGCGGGAGACGAGAGACCCAGTACTTC. Translation gives CASSLRTSGRRETQYF. The chain combines TRBV7-2 with TRBJ2-5; TRBD2 agrees at 13 bases. Unmatched junction bases numbered 7, after V lost 5 bases and J lost 4 bases. The germline gives CDR1 SGHTA, CDR2 FQGNSA. The CDR3 totals 16 residues.

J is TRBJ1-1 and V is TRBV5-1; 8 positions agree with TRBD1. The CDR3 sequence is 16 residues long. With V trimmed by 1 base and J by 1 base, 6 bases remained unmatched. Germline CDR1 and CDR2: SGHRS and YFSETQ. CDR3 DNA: TGCGCCAGCAGCTTGACCAGGGGGCAGCGGAACACTGAAGCTTTCTTT. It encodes CASSLTRGQRNTEAFF.

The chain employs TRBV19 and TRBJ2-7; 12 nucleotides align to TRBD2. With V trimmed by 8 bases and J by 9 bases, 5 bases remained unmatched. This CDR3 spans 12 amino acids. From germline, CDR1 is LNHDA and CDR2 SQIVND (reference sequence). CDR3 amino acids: CASGLAGSSQYF. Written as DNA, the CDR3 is TGTGCCAGTGGACTAGCGGGGTCTTCGCAGTACTTC.

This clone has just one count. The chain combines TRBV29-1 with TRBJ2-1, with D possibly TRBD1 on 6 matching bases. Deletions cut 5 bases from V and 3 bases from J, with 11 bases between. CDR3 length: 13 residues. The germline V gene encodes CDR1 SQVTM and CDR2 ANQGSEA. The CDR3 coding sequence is TGCAGCGTTACGGACAGCTTCTACAATGAGCAGTTCTTC. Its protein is CSVTDSFYNEQFF.

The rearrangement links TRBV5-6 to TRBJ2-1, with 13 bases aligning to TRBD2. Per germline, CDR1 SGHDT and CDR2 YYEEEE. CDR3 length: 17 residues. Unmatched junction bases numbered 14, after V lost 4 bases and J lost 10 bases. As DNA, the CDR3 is TGTGCCAGCAGCAACCCCGGGACTAGCGGGATTGACGCGGAGCAGTTCTTC. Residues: CASSNPGTSGIDAEQFF.

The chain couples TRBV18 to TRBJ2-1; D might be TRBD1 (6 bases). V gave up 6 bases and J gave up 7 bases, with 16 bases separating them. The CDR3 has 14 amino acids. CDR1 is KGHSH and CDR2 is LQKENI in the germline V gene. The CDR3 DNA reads TGTGCCAGCTCCCTCCAACAGGGTCGGAATGAGCAGTTCTTC. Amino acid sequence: CASSLQQGRNEQFF.

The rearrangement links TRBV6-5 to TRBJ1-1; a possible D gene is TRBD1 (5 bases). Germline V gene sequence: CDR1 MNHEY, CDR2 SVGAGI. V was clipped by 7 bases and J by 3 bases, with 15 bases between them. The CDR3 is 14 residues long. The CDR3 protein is CASKGALPDTEAFF. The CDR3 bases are TGTGCCAGCAAAGGGGCCCTCCCGGACACTGAAGCTTTCTTT.

CDR3 sequence (DNA): TGTGCCAGTAGTCCACAGGGGGCGAAGTTACCCCAGCATTTT. Translating gives CASSPQGAKLPQHF. The chain uses TRBV19 and TRBJ1-5; 9 bases are shared with TRBD1. Germline assignment: CDR1 LNHDA and CDR2 SQIVND (reference sequence). This CDR3 region has 14 residues. Trimming took 5 bases from V and 10 from J; bases not matched to a gene: 9.

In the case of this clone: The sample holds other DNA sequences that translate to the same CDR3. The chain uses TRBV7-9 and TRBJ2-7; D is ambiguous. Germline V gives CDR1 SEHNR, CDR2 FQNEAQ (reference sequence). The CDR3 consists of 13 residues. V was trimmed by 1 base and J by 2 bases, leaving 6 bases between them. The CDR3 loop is CASSLDSTYEQYF. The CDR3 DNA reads TGTGCCAGCAGCTTAGACAGTACCTACGAGCAGTACTTC.

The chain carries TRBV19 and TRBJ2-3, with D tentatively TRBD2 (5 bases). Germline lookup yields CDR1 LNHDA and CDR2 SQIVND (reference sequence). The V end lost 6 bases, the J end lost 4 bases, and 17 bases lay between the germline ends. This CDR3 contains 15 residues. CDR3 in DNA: TGTGCCAGTAGCGAATTGGCCACTAGTGCAGATACGCAGTATTTT. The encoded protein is CASSELATSADTQYF.

CDR3 loop: CAISSSRTEAFF. Written as DNA, the CDR3 is TGTGCCATCAGCTCGAGTCGAACTGAAGCTTTCTTT. The chain recombines TRBV10-3 with TRBJ1-1; unclear D gene. This CDR3 has 12 residues. Per the germline V gene, CDR1 is ENHRY and CDR2 is SYGVKD. V lost 6 bases to trimming and J lost 5 bases, with 10 bases between them.

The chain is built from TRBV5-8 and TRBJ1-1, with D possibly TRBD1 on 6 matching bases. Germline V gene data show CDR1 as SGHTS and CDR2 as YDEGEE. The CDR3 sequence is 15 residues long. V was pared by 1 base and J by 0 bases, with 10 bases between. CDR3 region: CASSLWQGMNTEAFF. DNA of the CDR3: TGTGCCAGCAGCTTGTGGCAGGGGATGAACACTGAAGCTTTCTTT.

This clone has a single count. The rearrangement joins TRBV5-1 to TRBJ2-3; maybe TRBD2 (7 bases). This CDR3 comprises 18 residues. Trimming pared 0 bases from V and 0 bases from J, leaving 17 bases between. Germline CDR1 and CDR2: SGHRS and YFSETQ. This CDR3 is CASSLVMGGGPSTDTQYF. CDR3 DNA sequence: TGCGCCAGCAGCTTGGTAATGGGAGGGGGGCCTAGCACAGATACGCAGTATTTT.

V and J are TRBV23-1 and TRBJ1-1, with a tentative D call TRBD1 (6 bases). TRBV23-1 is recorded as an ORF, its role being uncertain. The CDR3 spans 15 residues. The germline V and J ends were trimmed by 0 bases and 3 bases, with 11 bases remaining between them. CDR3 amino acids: CASSQSGTYHTEAFF. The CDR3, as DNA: TGCGCCAGCAGTCAATCGGGGACATATCACACTGAAGCTTTCTTT.

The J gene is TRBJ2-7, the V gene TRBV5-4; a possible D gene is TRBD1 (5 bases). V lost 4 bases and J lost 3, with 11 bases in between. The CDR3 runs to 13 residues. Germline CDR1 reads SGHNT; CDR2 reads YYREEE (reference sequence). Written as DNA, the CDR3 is TGTGCCAGCAGCCTGGTGGGGCACTACGAGCAGTACTTC. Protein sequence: CASSLVGHYEQYF. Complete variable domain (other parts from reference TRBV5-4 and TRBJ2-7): ETGVTQSPTHLIKTRGQQVTLRCSSQSGHNTVSWYQQALGQGPQFIFQYYREEENGRGNFPPRFSGLQFPNYSSELNVNALELDDSALYLCASSLVGHYEQYFGPGTRLTVT.

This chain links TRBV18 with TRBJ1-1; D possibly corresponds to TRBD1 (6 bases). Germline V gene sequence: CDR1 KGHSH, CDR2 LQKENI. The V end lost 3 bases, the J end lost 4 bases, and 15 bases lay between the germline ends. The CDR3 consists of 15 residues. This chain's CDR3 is CASSPTQGDGTEAFF. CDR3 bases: TGTGCCAGCTCACCCACACAGGGCGATGGCACTGAAGCTTTCTTT.

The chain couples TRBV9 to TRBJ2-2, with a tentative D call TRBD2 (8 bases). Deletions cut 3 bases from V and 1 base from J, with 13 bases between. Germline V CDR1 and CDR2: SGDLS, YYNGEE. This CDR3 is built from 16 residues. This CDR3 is CASSAGGDRNTGELFF. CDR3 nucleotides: TGTGCCAGCAGCGCCGGGGGGGACAGGAACACCGGGGAGCTGTTTTTT. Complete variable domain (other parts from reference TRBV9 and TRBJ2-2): DSGVTQTPKHLITATGQRVTLRCSPRSGDLSVYWYQQSLDQGLQFLIQYYNGEERAKGNILERFSAQQFPDLHSELNLSSLELGDSALYFCASSAGGDRNTGELFFGEGSRLTVL.

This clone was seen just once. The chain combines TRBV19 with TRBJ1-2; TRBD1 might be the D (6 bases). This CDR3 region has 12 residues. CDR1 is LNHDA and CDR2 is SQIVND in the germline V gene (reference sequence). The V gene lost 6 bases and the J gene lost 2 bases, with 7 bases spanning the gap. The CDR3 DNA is TGTGCCAGTAGGGGACAAAACTATGGCTACACCTTC. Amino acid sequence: CASRGQNYGYTF.

The CDR3 DNA reads TGTGCCAGTCACCCCAGGGCCACGAACACCGGGGAGCTGTTTTTT. It translates to CASHPRATNTGELFF. The rearrangement uses TRBV9 and TRBJ2-2, with a possible D match to TRBD1 (5 bases). The CDR3 loop spans 15 amino acids. Trimming pared 8 bases from V and 0 bases from J, leaving 14 bases between. The V gene's germline CDR1 is SGDLS and CDR2 YYNGEE.

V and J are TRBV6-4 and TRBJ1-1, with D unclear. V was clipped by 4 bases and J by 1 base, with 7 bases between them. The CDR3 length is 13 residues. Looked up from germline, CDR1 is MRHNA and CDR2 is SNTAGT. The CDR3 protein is CASSAEGNTEAFF. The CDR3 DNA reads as TGTGCCAGCAGTGCGGAGGGGAACACTGAAGCTTTCTTT.

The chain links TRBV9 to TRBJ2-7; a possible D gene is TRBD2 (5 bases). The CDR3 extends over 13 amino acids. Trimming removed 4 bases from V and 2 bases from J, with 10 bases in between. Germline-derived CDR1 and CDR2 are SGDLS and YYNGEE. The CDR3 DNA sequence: TGTGCCAGCAGCAAAACCGGGACCTACGAGCAGTACTTC. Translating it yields CASSKTGTYEQYF.

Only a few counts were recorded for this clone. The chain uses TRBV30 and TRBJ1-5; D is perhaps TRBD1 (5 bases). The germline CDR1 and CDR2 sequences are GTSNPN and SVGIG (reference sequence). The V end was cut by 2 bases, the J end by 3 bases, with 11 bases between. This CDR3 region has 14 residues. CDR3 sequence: CAWSQGRDNQPQHF. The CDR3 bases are TGTGCCTGGAGTCAAGGCAGGGACAATCAGCCCCAGCATTTT.

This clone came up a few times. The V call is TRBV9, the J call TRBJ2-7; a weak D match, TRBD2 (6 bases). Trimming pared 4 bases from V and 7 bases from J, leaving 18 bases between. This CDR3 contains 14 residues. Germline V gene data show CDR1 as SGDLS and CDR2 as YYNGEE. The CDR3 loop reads CASSPGTQKVEQYF. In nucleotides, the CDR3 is TGTGCCAGCAGCCCCGGGACTCAAAAGGTAGAGCAGTACTTC.

The CDR3 loop is CASSQNRGRVNTEAFF. CDR3 sequence (DNA): TGTGCCAGCAGCCAAAACAGGGGGCGCGTGAACACTGAAGCTTTCTTT. This rearrangement joins TRBV4-2 to TRBJ1-1, with 9 bases identical to TRBD1. V gave up 2 bases and J gave up 0 bases; unmatched junction bases: 4. The CDR3 totals 16 residues. CDR1 is LGHNA and CDR2 is YNFKEQ in the germline V gene.

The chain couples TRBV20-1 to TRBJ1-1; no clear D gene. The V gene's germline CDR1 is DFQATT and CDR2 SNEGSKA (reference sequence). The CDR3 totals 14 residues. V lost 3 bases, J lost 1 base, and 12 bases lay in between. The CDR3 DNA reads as TGCAGTGCTAGTGTTAACAGACAGAACACTGAAGCTTTCTTT. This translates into CSASVNRQNTEAFF.

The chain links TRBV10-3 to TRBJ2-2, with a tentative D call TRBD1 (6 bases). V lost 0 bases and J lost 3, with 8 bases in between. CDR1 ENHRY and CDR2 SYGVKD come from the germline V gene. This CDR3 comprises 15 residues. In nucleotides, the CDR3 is TGTGCCATCAGTGAGTCGAAGGGGGACACCGGGGAGCTGTTTTTT. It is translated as CAISESKGDTGELFF.

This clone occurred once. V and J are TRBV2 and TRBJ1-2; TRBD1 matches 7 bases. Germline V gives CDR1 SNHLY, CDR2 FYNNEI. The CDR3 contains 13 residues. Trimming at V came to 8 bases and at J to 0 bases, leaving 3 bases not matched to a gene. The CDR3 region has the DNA TGTGCCAGCCGGGGACAGCCTAACTATGGCTACACCTTC. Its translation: CASRGQPNYGYTF.

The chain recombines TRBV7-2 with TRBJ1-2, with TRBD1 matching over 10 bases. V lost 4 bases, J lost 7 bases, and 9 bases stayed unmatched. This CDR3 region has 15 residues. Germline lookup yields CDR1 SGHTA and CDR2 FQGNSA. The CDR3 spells CASSSAGTGVIGYTF. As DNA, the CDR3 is TGTGCCAGCAGCTCAGCCGGGACAGGGGTGATTGGCTACACCTTC.